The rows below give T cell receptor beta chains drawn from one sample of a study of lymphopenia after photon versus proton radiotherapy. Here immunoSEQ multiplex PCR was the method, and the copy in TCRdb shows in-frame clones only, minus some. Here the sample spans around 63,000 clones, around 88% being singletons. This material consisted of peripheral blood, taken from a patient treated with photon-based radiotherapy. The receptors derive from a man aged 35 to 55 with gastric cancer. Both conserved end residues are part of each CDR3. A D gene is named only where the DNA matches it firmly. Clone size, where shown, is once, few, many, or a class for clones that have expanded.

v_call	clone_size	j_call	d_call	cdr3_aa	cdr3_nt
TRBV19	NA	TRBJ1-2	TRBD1	CASSMSRTGGNGYTF	TGTGCCAGTAGTATGAGTCGGACAGGGGGCAATGGCTACACCTTC
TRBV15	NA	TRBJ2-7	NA	CATSRDVLGSDEQYF	TGTGCCACCAGCAGAGATGTGTTAGGTTCCGACGAGCAGTACTTC
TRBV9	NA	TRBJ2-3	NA	CASSPVWNDPDTQYF	TGTGCCAGCAGCCCCGTTTGGAACGATCCAGATACGCAGTATTTT
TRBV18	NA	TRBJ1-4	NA	CASSTFNEKLFF	TGTGCCAGCTCAACTTTCAATGAAAAACTGTTTTTT
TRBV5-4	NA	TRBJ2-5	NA	CASSREQVQETQYF	TGTGCCAGCAGCCGAGAACAGGTCCAAGAGACCCAGTACTTC
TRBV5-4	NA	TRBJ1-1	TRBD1	CASSQRDRIEAFF	TGTGCCAGCAGCCAAAGGGACAGGATTGAAGCTTTCTTT
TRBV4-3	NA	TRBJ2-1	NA	CASSLGGLEQFF	TGCGCCAGCAGCCTCGGCGGGCTTGAGCAGTTCTTC
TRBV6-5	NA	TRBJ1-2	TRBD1	CASSLQGYGYTF	TGTGCCAGCAGCCTACAGGGGTATGGCTACACCTTC
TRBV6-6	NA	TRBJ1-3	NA	CASSFRANSGNTIYF	TGTGCCAGCAGTTTTCGGGCCAACTCTGGAAACACCATATATTTT
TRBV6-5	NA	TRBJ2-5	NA	CASSSAGGPQETQYF	TGTGCCAGCAGTTCCGCCGGGGGCCCGCAAGAGACCCAGTACTTC
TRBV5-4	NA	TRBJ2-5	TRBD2	CASSLVGGGGETQYF	TGTGCCAGCAGCTTGGTCGGCGGGGGGGGAGAGACCCAGTACTTC
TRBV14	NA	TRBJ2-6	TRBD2	CASSPHRRLAGGAGANVLTF	TGTGCCAGCAGCCCGCACAGACGACTAGCGGGGGGTGCTGGGGCCAACGTCCTGACTTTC
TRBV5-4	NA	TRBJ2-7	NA	CASSLGTEAYEQYF	TGTGCCAGCAGCTTGGGGACAGAGGCCTACGAGCAGTACTTC
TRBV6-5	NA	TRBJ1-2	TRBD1	CASSYSDRDPASGYTF	TGTGCCAGCAGTTACTCGGACAGGGACCCTGCGAGCGGCTACACCTTC
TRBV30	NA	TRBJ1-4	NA	CAWSRVDEKLFF	TGTGCCTGGAGCCGGGTGGATGAAAAACTGTTTTTT
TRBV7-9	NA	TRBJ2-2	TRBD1	CASSFAGGEVGELFF	TGTGCCAGCAGCTTCGCAGGGGGCGAGGTCGGGGAGCTGTTTTTT
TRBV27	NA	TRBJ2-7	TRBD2	CASSRTSAASYEQYF	TGTGCCAGCAGTCGGACTAGCGCGGCCTCCTACGAGCAGTACTTC
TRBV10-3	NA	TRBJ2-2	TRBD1	CAIRTGQSGELFF	TGTGCCATCAGGACAGGGCAGTCCGGGGAGCTGTTTTTT
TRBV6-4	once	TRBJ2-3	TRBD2	CASSPGGDTDTQYF	TGTGCCAGCAGCCCGGGGGGTGACACAGATACGCAGTATTTT
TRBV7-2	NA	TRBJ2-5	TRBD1	CASSLERTGTETQYF	TGTGCCAGCAGCTTAGAAAGGACAGGGACAGAGACCCAGTACTTC
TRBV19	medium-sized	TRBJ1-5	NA	CASSGLGQPQHF	TGTGCCAGTTCGGGCCTGGGACAGCCCCAGCATTTT
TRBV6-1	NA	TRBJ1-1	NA	CASSPSGPEAFF	TGTGCCAGCAGTCCCTCGGGACCCGAAGCTTTCTTT
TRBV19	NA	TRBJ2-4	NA	CASKEGNIQYF	TGTGCCAGTAAGGAGGGAAACATTCAGTACTTC
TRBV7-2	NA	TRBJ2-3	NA	CASDQDTDTQYF	TGTGCCAGCGACCAAGATACAGATACGCAGTATTTT
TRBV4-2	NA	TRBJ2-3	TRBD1	CASSQGATGADTQYF	TGTGCCAGCAGCCAAGGGGCGACAGGGGCAGATACGCAGTATTTT
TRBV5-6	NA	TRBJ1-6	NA	CASSPGQNNSPLHF	TGTGCCAGCAGCCCCGGACAGAATAATTCACCCCTCCACTTT
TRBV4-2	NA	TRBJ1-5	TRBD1	CASSQNTGGNQPQHF	TGTGCCAGCAGCCAAAATACAGGGGGGAATCAGCCCCAGCATTTT
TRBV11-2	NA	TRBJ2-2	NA	CASSPRAGELFF	TGTGCCAGCAGCCCGAGGGCCGGGGAGCTGTTTTTT
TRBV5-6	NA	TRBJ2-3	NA	CASSLMVGDSTDTQYF	TGTGCCAGCAGCTTAATGGTTGGAGACAGCACAGATACGCAGTATTTT
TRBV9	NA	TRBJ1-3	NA	CASSNSGYSGNTIYF	TGTGCCAGCAGCAATTCGGGTTACTCTGGAAACACCATATATTTT
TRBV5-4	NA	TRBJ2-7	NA	CASSLGGGFYEQYF	TGTGCCAGCAGCTTGGGCGGCGGATTTTACGAGCAGTACTTC
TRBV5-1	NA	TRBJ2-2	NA	CASSLENFGELFF	TGCGCCAGCAGCCTCGAGAATTTCGGGGAGCTGTTTTTT
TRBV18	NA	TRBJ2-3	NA	CASSPPAGRQDTQYF	TGTGCCAGCTCACCACCGGCAGGGAGACAGGATACGCAGTATTTT
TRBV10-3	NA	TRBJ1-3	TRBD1	CAINSGTGAGNTIYF	TGTGCCATCAACTCCGGGACAGGGGCGGGAAACACCATATATTTT
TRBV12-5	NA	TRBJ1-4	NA	CASGLNGFEKLFF	TGTGCTAGTGGTTTAAATGGGTTTGAAAAACTGTTTTTT
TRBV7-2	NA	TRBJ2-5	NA	CASSSGASRPPKTQYF	TGTGCCAGCAGCTCCGGGGCTAGCCGACCCCCGAAGACCCAGTACTTC
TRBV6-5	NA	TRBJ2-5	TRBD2	CASSLRLAQETQYF	TGTGCCAGCAGTTTACGACTAGCCCAAGAGACCCAGTACTTC
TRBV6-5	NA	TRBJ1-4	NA	CASRLNEKLFF	TGTGCCAGCAGACTTAATGAAAAACTGTTTTTT
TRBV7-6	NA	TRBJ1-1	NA	CASSLNPASNTEAFF	TGTGCCAGCAGCTTAAACCCCGCGTCGAACACTGAAGCTTTCTTT
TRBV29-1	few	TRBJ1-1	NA	CSVEGNTEAFF	TGCAGCGTTGAGGGGAACACTGAAGCTTTCTTT
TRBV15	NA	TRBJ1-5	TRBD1	CATSSGTVGNQPQHF	TGTGCCACGAGCAGCGGGACAGTAGGCAATCAGCCCCAGCATTTT
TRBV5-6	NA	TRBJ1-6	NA	CASSFGGSRSPLHF	TGTGCCAGCAGCTTCGGAGGGTCTAGGTCACCCCTCCACTTT
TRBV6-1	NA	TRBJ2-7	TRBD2	CASSGSIAGGYYEQYF	TGTGCCAGCAGTGGATCTATAGCGGGGGGCTACTACGAGCAGTACTTC
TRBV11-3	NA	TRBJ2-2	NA	CASSLDGMAGELFF	TGTGCCAGCAGCTTAGATGGGATGGCCGGGGAGCTGTTTTTT
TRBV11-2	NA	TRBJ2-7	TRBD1	CASSRVGDRGYEQYF	TGTGCCAGCAGCCGCGTAGGGGACAGGGGCTACGAGCAGTACTTC
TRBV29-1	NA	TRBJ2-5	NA	CSVRTARETQYF	TGCAGCGTGAGGACAGCGAGGGAGACCCAGTACTTC
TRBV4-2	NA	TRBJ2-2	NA	CASSQQVMGADTGELFF	TGTGCCAGCAGCCAACAGGTCATGGGGGCTGACACCGGGGAGCTGTTTTTT
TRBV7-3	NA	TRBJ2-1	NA	CASSRDGLTERGEQFF	TGTGCCAGCAGCCGCGATGGACTAACAGAACGGGGTGAGCAGTTCTTC
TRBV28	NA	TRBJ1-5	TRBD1	CASSSGAGGFQPQHF	TGTGCCAGCAGTTCCGGGGCAGGGGGGTTTCAGCCCCAGCATTTT
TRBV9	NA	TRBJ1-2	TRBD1	CASSARPGQNSYGYTF	TGTGCCAGCAGCGCCCGTCCGGGACAGAATTCCTATGGCTACACCTTC